This entry is about one T cell receptor beta chain. Its antigen is not identified. The sample originates from a study of blood T cells in healthy people across ages. Study conclusions and caveats: Among long-lived donors, naive CD4+ cells were more numerous and diversity higher than in aged donors.

PCR was performed a second time for 7 to 11 cycles using a sample-barcoded 5' primer and a J-beta primer mix. Using its own MiXCR run on the 5' RACE reads, TCRdb lists one record per CDR3 protein. Here the sample spans 550,000 to 750,000 distinct CDR3 sequences, around 21% being singletons. The material sequenced was blood. The receptor comes from a man between 65 and 85 years old in good health.

DNA for the CDR3: TGTGCCAGCAGTTACAGGGACAACTCCTACAATGAGCAGTTCTTC. Translation: CASSYRDNSYNEQFF. The chain combines TRBV6-5 with TRBJ2-1; perhaps TRBD1 as D (6 bases). The CDR3 covers 15 residues. Germline CDR1 MNHEY, CDR2 SVGAGI. V gave up 2 bases and J gave up 0 bases, with 8 bases separating them.